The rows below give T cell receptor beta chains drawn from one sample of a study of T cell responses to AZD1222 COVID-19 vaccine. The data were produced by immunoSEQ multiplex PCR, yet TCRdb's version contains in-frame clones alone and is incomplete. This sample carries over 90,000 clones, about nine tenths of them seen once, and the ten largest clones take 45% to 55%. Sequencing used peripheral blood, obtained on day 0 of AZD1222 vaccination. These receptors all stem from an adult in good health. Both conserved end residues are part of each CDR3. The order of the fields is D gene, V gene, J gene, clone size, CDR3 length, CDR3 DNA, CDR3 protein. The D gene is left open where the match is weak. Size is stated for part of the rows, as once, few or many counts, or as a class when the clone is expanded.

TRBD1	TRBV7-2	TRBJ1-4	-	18	TGTGCCAGCAGCTCGTCCCCTTACAGGGGAAAGACTAATGAAAAACTGTTTTTT	CASSSSPYRGKTNEKLFF
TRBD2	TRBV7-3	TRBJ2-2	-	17	TGTGCCAGCGCTTCTAAGGGACTAGCGGGAGGGATTGCGGAGCTGTTTTTT	CASASKGLAGGIAELFF
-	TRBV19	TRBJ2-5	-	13	TGTGCCAGTAGCCCCGAGCGGAAAGAGACCCAGTACTTC	CASSPERKETQYF
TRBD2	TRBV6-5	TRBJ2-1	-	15	TGTGCCAGCAGCGGGGGACTAGCGGGATACAATGAGCAGTTCTTC	CASSGGLAGYNEQFF
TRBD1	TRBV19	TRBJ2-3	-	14	TGTGCCAGTAGAAGACAGGGGAGCACAGATACGCAGTATTTT	CASRRQGSTDTQYF
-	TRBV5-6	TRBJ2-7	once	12	TGTGCCAGCAGCCTTGGGCCTTTGGAGCAGTACTTC	CASSLGPLEQYF
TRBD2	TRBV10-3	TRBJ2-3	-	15	TGTGCCATCAGTGGCGGGACTAGCGTAGCAGATACGCAGTATTTT	CAISGGTSVADTQYF
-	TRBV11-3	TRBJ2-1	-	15	TGTGCCAGCAGCTTAGAAAGGCAGGGCCACAATGAGCAGTTCTTC	CASSLERQGHNEQFF
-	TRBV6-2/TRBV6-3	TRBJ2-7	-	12	TGTGCCAGCAGTCTGGTCTCCTACGAGCAGTACTTC	CASSLVSYEQYF
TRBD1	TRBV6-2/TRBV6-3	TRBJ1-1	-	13	TGTGCCAGCAGTTTTACACAGGGGGCTGAAGCTTTCTTT	CASSFTQGAEAFF
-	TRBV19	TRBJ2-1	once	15	TGTGCCAGTAGTATCGGGGAGAAAATTTACAATGAGCAGTTCTTC	CASSIGEKIYNEQFF
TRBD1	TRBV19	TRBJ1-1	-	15	TGTGCCAGTAGTGTAGCGGGACAGGTAAACACTGAAGCTTTCTTT	CASSVAGQVNTEAFF
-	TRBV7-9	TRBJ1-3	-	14	TGTGCCAGCAGCAAAGGGGGAGCTGGAAACACCATATATTTT	CASSKGGAGNTIYF
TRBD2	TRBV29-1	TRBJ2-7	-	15	TGCAGCGTTGAAATGTTGCGGGAGGGCTCCTACGAGCAGTACTTC	CSVEMLREGSYEQYF
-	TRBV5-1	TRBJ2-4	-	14	TGCGCCAGCAGCTTGGGTGGGTTCAGGGACATTCAGTACTTC	CASSLGGFRDIQYF
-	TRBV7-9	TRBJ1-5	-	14	TGTGCCAGCAGCTTCGAGGGGAGCAATCAGCCCCAGCATTTT	CASSFEGSNQPQHF
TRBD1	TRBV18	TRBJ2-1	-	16	TGTGCCAGCTCACCACCGGACAGGGTGGGCTACAATGAGCAGTTCTTC	CASSPPDRVGYNEQFF
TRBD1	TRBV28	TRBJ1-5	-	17	TGTGCCAGCAGTTTAAGCGGCAGGGGGTATGGAAATCAGCCCCAGCATTTT	CASSLSGRGYGNQPQHF
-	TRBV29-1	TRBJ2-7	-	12	TGCAGCTATATGGCGGGTGGCTACGAGCAGTACTTC	CSYMAGGYEQYF
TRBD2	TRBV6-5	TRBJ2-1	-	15	TGTGCCAGCAGTTACCGCGGGACTAGCGCCAATGAGCAGTTCTTC	CASSYRGTSANEQFF
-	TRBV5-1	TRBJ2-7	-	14	TGCGCCAGCAGCTTGGAAGGGAATCTCTACGAGCAGTACTTC	CASSLEGNLYEQYF
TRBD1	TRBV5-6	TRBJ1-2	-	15	TGTGCCAGCAGCTACCAGGACAGGGGGGGATATGGCTACACCTTC	CASSYQDRGGYGYTF
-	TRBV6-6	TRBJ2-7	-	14	TGTGCCAGCAGGATTAGCGGAAGCTCCTACGAGCAGTACTTC	CASRISGSSYEQYF
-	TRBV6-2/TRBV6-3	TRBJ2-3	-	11	TGTGCCAGCAGCCAGCGGGATACGCAGTATTTT	CASSQRDTQYF
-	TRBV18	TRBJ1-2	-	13	TGTGCCAGCTCACCACCCTCGGACTATGGCTACACCTTC	CASSPPSDYGYTF
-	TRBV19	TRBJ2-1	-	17	TGTGCCAGTAGTATTCGAACGACAGGTGGCATCTACAATGAGCAGTTCTTC	CASSIRTTGGIYNEQFF
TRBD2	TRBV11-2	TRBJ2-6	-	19	TGTGCCAGCAGCCGAGCCACCCTAGCGGGAGGATCTGGGGCCAACGTCCTGACTTTC	CASSRATLAGGSGANVLTF
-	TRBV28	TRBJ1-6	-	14	TGTGCCAGCAGTTTAGACAGAGATAATTCACCCCTCCACTTT	CASSLDRDNSPLHF
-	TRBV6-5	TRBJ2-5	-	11	TGTGCCAGCAGGGGACAAGAGACCCAGTACTTC	CASRGQETQYF
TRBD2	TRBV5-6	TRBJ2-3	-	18	TGTGCCAGCAGCTTGGATTGGACTAGCGGGAGAAGGGCAGATACGCAGTATTTT	CASSLDWTSGRRADTQYF
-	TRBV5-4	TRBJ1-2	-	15	TGTGCCAGCAGCTTGGATAGGGTATCTGGGTATGGCTACACCTTC	CASSLDRVSGYGYTF
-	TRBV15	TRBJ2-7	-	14	TGTGCCACCAGCAGAGGGACAGCCGGTCGCGAGCAGTACTTC	CATSRGTAGREQYF
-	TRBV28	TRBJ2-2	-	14	TGTGCCAGCAGTTACCGGGGTGCGGCCGGGGAGCTGTTTTTT	CASSYRGAAGELFF
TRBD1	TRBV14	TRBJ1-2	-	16	TGTGCCAGCAGCCAGGTGGGGACAGGAATTAACTATGGCTACACCTTC	CASSQVGTGINYGYTF
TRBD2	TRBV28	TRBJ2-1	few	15	TGTGCCAGCAGTTTCGGGGGCGGGAGGGCTAATGAGCAGTTCTTC	CASSFGGGRANEQFF
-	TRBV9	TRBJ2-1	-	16	TGTGCCAGCAGCGCTGGCGGCGGGTCCCCCTACAATGAGCAGTTCTTC	CASSAGGGSPYNEQFF
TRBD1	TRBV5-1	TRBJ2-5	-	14	TGCGCCAGCAGCTCTGGACAGGGCGGGGAGACCCAGTACTTC	CASSSGQGGETQYF
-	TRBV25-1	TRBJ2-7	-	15	TGTGCCAGCAGTGAATTTGACTCCAAACCCTACGAGCAGTACTTC	CASSEFDSKPYEQYF
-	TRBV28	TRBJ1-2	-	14	TGTGCCAGCAGTCTACCCCGGGGCAGCTATGGCTACACCTTC	CASSLPRGSYGYTF
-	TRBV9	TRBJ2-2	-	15	TGTGCCAGCACCCACGCCGGGGCTAAAACCGGGGAGCTGTTTTTT	CASTHAGAKTGELFF
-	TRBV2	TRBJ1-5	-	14	TGTGCCAGCCGAGAGGGGGGGGCACTTCAGCCCCAGCATTTT	CASREGGALQPQHF
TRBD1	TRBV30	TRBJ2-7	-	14	TGTGCCTGGAGTGTTCCAGGGGGCGGCTACGAGCAGTACTTC	CAWSVPGGGYEQYF
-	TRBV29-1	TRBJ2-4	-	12	TGCAGCGTGGACACGGACTACGGGGATCAGTACTTC	CSVDTDYGDQYF
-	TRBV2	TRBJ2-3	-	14	TGTGCCAGCAAGGGGGACCTAAGCACAGATACGCAGTATTTT	CASKGDLSTDTQYF
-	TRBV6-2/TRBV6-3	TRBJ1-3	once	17	TGTGCCAGCAGTCGCGTTGCGGCACGGAGCTCTGGAAACACCATATATTTT	CASSRVAARSSGNTIYF
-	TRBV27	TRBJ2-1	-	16	TGTGCCAGCCGCTCCTTTGATCCCACCTCCTACAATGAGCAGTTCTTC	CASRSFDPTSYNEQFF
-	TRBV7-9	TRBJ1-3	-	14	TGTGCCAGCAGCGGGGGGCCGCGCCATATTATCCTATATTTT	CASSGGPRHIILYF
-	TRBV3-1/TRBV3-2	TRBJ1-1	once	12	TGTGCCAGCAGCCAGCTAGGGACTGAAGCTTTCTTT	CASSQLGTEAFF
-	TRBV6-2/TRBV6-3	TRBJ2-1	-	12	TGTGCCAGCAGTTACTCCGGGCTAGAGCAGTTCTTC	CASSYSGLEQFF
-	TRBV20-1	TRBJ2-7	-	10	TGCAGTGCTGAGGGTTTTGAGCAGTACTTC	CSAEGFEQYF
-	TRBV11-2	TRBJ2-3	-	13	TGTGCCAGCAGCTCCGGGACCCCAGATACGCAGTATTTT	CASSSGTPDTQYF
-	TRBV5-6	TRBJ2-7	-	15	TGTGCCAGCAGCTTGGGTCGGGCAGGAGACTACGAGCAGTACTTC	CASSLGRAGDYEQYF
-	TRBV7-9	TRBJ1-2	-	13	TGTGCCAGCAGCTTAGCAGGGTTCTCTGGCTACACCTTC	CASSLAGFSGYTF